This T cell receptor (beta chain) originates from a study of shared clonotypes between healthy human individuals. Turning to this clone: The antigen is not known.

Points from the study as a whole: Shared across a handful of donors were around 5% of the naive CD4 clonotypes.

The protocol was immunoSEQ multiplex PCR, while the TCRdb copy is restricted to in-frame clones and leaves out a portion. The sample consists of under 1 million clones, approximately 92% of them appearing once. CD45RO negativity and positive selection for CCR7 defined naive CD8 cells, a population that excluded terminally differentiated effector memory CD45RA+ cells. Material: naive CD8+ T cells sorted from blood. This clonotype originated in a man aged 25 to 45 in good health.

The CDR3 sequence is CASSQGLAGTNEQFF. The CDR3 region has the DNA TGTGCCAGCAGTCAGGGACTAGCGGGAACCAATGAGCAGTTCTTC. The chain joins TRBV13 to TRBJ2-1; TRBD2 matches at 13 bases. The J segment lost 6 bases and the V segment lost 6 bases, leaving 5 bases of the junction unmatched. CDR1 and CDR2 from the germline V gene are PRHDT and FYEKMQ (reference sequence). The CDR3 runs to 15 residues.